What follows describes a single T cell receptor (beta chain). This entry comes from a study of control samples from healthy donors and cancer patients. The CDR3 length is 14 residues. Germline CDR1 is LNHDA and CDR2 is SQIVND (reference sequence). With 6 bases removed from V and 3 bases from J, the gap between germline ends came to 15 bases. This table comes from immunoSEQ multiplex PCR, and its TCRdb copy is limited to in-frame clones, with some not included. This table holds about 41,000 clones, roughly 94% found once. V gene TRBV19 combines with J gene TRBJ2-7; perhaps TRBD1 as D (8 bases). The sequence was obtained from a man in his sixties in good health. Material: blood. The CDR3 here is CASRKTGDYYEQYF. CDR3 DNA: TGTGCCAGTAGAAAGACAGGGGACTACTACGAGCAGTACTTC.